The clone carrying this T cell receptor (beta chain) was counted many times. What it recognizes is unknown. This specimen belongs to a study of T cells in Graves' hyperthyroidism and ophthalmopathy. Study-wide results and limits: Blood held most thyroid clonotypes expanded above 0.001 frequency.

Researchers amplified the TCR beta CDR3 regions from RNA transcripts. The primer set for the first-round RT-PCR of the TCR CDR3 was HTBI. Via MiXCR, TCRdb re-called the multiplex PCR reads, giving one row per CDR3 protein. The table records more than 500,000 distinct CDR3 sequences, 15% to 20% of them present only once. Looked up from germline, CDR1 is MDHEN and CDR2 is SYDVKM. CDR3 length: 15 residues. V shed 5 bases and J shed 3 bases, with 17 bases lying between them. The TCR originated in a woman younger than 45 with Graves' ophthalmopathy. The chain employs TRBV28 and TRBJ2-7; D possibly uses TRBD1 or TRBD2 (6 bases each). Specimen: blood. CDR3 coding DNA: TGTGCCAGCAGTCCCCTCGGCGGGACACACTACGAGCAGTACTTC. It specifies CASSPLGGTHYEQYF.